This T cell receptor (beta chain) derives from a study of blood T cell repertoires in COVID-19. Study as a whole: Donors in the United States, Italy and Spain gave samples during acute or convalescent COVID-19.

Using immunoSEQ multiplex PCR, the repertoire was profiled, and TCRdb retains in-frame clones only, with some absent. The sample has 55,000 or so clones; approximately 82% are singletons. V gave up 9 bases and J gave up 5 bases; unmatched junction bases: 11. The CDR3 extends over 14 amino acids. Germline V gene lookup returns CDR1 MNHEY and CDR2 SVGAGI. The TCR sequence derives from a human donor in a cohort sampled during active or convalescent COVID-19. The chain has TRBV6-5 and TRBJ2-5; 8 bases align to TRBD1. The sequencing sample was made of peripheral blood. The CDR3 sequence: CASGPGQAWETQYF. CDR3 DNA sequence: TGTGCCAGTGGTCCGGGACAGGCGTGGGAGACCCAGTACTTC.